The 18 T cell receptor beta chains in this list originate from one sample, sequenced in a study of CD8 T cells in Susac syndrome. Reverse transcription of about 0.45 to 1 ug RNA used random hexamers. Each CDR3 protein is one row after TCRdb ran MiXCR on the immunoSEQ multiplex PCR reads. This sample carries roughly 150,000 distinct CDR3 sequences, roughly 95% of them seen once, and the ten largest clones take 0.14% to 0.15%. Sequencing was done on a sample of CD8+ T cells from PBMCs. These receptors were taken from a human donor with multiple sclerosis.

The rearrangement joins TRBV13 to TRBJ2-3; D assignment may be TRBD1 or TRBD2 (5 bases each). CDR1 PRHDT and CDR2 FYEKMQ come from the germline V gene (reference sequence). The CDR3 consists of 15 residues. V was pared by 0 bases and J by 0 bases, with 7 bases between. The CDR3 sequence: CASSLGGDSTDTQYF. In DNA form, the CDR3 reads TGTGCCAGCAGCTTAGGAGGGGACAGCACAGATACGCAGTATTTT.

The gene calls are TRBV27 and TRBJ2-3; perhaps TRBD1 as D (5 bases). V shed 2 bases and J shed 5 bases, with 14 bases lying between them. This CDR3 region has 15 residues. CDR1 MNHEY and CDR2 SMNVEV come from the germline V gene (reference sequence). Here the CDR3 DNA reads TGTGCCAGCAGTTTACCCCCCGACGGACAAGATACGCAGTATTTT. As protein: CASSLPPDGQDTQYF.

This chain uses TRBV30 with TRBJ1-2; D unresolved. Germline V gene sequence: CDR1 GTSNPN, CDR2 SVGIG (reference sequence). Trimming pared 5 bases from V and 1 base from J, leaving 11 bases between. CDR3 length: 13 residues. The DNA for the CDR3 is TGTGCCTGGTCGAGCAGATTTAACTATGGCTACACCTTC. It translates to CAWSSRFNYGYTF.

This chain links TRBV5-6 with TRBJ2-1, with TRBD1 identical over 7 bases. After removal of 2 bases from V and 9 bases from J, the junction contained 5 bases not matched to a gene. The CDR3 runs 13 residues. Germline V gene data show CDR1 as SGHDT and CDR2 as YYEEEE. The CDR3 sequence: CASSFEGAVEQFF. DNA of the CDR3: TGTGCCAGCAGCTTCGAGGGGGCCGTTGAGCAGTTCTTC.

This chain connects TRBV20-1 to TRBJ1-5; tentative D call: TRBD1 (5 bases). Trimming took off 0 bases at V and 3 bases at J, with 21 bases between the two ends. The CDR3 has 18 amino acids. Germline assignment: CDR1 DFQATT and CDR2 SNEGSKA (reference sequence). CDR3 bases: TGCAGTGCTAGAGATCACATCGTCCCCAGGGAGGACAATCAGCCCCAGCATTTT. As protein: CSARDHIVPREDNQPQHF.

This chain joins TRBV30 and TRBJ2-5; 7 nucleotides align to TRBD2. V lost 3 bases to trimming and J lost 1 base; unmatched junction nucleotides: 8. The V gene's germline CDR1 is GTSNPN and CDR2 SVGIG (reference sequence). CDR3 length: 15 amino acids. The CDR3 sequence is CAWRARDYLQETQYF. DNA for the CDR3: TGTGCCTGGAGAGCCCGGGACTACCTCCAAGAGACCCAGTACTTC.

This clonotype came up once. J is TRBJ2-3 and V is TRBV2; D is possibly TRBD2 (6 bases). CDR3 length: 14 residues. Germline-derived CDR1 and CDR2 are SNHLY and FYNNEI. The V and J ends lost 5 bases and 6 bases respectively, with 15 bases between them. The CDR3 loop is CASSTARGGDTQYF. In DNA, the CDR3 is TGTGCCAGCAGTACAGCGCGAGGAGGGGATACGCAGTATTTT.

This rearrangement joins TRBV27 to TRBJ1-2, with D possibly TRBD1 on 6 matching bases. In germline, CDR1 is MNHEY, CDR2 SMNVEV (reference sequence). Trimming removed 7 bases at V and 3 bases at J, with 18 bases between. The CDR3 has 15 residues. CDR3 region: CASTLQGGGYYGYTF. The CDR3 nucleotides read TGTGCCAGCACACTACAGGGTGGCGGCTACTATGGCTACACCTTC.

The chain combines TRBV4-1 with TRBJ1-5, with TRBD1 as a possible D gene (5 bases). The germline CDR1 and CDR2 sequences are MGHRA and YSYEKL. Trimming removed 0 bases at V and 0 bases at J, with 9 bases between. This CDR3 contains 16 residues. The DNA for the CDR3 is TGCGCCAGCAGCCAAGATCGGGGACTTAGCAATCAGCCCCAGCATTTT. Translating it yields CASSQDRGLSNQPQHF.

CDR3 region: CSAEGPWEDTEAFF. In DNA form, the CDR3 reads TGCAGTGCAGAGGGGCCCTGGGAAGACACTGAAGCTTTCTTT. The chain links TRBV20-1 to TRBJ1-1, with TRBD1 as a possible D gene (5 bases). Germline V gene sequence: CDR1 DFQATT, CDR2 SNEGSKA (reference sequence). The V gene lost 6 bases and the J gene lost 3 bases, with 17 bases spanning the gap. The CDR3 has 14 amino acids.

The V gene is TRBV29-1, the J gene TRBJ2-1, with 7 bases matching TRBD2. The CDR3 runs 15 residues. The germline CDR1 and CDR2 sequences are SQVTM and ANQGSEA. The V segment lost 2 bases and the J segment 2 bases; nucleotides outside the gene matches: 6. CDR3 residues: CSVEQVGTTYNEQFF. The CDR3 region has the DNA TGCAGCGTTGAACAGGTAGGGACTACCTACAATGAGCAGTTCTTC.

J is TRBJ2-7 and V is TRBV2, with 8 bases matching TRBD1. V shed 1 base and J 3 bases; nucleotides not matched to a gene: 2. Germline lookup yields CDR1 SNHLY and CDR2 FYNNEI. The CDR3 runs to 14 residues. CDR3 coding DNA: TGTGCCAGCAGTGAAGGGACAGGGTTCTACGAGCAGTACGTC. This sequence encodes CASSEGTGFYEQYV.

The CDR3 region has the DNA TGTGCCAGCAGTCCCCAGGGGCCTAGCACAGATACGCAGTATTTT. Protein product: CASSPQGPSTDTQYF. The genes are TRBV12-3 or TRBV12-4 and TRBJ2-3; D perhaps matches TRBD1 (6 bases). The CDR3 is 15 amino acids. V dropped 5 bases and J dropped 0 bases, with 12 bases sitting between them.

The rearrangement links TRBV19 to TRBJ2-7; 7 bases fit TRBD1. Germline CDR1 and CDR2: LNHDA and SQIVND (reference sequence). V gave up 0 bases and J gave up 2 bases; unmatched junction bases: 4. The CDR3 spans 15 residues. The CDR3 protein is CASSIDHGTAYEQYV. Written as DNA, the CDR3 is TGTGCCAGTAGTATAGATCACGGGACAGCCTACGAGCAGTACGTC.

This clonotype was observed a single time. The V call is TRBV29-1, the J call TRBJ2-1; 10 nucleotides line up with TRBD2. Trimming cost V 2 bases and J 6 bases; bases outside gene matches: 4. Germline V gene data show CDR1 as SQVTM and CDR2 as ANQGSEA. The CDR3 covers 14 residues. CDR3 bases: TGCAGCGTTGAAAAGCGGGGGGGCTTCAATGAGCAGTTCTTC. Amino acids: CSVEKRGGFNEQFF.

This CDR3 is CASSEALGLGNQPQHF. DNA of the CDR3: TGTGCCAGCAGTGAAGCGTTGGGGTTGGGAAATCAGCCCCAGCATTTT. The V gene is TRBV2, the J gene TRBJ1-5; the D is unclear. This CDR3 has 16 residues. V was pared by 0 bases and J by 4 bases, with 13 bases between. Germline CDR1 reads SNHLY; CDR2 reads FYNNEI.

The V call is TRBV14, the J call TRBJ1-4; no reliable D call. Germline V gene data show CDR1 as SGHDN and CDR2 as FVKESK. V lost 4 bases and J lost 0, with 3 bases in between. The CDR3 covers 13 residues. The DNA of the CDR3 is TGTGCCAGCAGCCGCGCAACTAATGAAAAACTGTTTTTT. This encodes CASSRATNEKLFF.

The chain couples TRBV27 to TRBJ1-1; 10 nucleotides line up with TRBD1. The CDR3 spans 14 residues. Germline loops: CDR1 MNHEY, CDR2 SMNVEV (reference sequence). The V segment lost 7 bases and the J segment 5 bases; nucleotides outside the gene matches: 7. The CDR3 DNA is TGTGCCAGCAACCTTAGGACAGGGGGAACTGAAGCTTTCTTT. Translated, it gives CASNLRTGGTEAFF.